What follows describes a single T cell receptor beta chain. Sequencing was performed with immunoSEQ multiplex PCR; in TCRdb, only in-frame clones are kept and a portion is missing. The repertoire holds about 16,000 clones, with roughly 72% as singletons. This sample is drawn from a study of tumor-infiltrating lymphocytes in localized non-small cell lung cancer. Germline CDR1 is SGHRS and CDR2 is YFSETQ. V lost 4 bases to trimming and J lost 4 bases, with 14 bases between them. CDR3 length: 14 residues. This sequence was found in a human donor with non-small cell lung cancer. The chain uses TRBV5-1 and TRBJ1-2, with a tentative D call TRBD1 (5 bases). The sample was lung tumor tissue. CDR3 DNA: TGCGCCAGCAGCCGGGACGGCGGTTTCTATGGCTACACCTTC. Its translation: CASSRDGGFYGYTF.